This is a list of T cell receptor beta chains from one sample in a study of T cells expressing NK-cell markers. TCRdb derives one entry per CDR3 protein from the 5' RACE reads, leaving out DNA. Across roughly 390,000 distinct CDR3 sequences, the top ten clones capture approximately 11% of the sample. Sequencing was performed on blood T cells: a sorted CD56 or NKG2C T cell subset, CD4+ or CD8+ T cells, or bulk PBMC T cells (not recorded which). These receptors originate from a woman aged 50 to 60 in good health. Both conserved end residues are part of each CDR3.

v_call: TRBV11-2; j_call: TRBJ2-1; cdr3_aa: CASRARGLAGSENEQFF
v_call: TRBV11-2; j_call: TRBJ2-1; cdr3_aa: CASSFLRVDEQFF
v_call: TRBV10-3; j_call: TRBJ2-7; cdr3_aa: CAISEQGYEQYF
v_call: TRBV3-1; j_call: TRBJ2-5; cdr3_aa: CASSPRAGGSETQYF
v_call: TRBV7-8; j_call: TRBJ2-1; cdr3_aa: CASSLAPDYNEQFF
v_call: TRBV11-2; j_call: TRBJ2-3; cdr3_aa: CASSLDAASDTQYF
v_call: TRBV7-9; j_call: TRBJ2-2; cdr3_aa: CASSPTSGISGELFF
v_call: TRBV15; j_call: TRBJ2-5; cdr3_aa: CATSRGALGETQYF
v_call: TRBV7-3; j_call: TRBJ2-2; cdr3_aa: CASSLLPGELFF
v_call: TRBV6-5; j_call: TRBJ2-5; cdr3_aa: CASNPMGSRETQYF
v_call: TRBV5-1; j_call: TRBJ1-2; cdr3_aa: CASSSYLGAGPFANYGYTF
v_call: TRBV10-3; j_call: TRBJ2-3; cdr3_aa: CAIQPVGGGASDTQYF
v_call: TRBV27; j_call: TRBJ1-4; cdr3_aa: CASSLGAGAPGRINEKLFF
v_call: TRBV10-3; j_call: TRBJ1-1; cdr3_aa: CAIRNSPRNTEAFF
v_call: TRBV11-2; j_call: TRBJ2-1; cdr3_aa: CASSPVVTYNEQFF
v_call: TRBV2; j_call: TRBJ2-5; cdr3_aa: CASSVTIAPQETQYF
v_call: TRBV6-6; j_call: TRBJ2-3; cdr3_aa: CASSYMASGRDTQYF
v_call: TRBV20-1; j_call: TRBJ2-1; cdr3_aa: CSARDGTSGGAQLMEQFF
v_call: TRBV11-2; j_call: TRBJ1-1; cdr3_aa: CASSFAKVRSDTEAFF
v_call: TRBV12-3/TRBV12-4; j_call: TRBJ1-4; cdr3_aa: CASSLGRGPNEKLFF
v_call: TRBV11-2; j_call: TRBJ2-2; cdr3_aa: CASTVAGGPGGELFF
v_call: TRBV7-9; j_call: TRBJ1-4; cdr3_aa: CASSPPETGDEKLFF
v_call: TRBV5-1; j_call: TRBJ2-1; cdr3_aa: CASSIGLAREDEQFF
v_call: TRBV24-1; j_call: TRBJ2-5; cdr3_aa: CATSEAGQLETQYF
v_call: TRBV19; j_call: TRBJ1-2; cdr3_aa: CASSPRAYGYTF
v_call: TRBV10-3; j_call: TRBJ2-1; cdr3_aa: CAMRISYNEQFF
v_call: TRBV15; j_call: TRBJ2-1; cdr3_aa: CATSRGSGGAPEQFF
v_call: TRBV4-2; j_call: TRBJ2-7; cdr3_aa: CASSPRDQGVSSVYEQYF
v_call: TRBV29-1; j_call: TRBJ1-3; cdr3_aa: CSVEEGGSTIYF
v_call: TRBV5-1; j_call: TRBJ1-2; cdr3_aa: CASSTGTGGDGYTF
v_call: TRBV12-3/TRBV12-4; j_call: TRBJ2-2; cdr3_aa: CASNIQGHTGELFF
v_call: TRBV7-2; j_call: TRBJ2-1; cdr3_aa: CASSSRARGDEQFF
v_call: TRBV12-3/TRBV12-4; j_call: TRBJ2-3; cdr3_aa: CASSLGDSPSTDTQYF
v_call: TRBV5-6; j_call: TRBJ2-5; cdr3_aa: CASSLYGVETQYF
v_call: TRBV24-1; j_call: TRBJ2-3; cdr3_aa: CATSDRSRELTDTQYF
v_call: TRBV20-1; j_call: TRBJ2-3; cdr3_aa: CSASAPGQGASDTQYF
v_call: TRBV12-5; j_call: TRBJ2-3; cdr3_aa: CASGLVLLAGATNYTDTQYF
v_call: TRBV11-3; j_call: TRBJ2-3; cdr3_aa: CASSPRDGVADTQYF
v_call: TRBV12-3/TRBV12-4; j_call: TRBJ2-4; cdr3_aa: CASSLGLKAKNIQYF
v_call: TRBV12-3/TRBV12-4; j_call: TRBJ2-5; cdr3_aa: CASSFFLARYGQETQYF
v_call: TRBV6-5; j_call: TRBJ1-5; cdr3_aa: CASSVLGNQPQHF
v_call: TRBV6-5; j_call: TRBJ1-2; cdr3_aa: CASSPDRGRINYGYTF
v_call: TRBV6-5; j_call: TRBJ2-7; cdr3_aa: CASSYAATGTLEQYF
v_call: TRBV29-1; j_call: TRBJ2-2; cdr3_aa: CSVGPGTGANTGELFF
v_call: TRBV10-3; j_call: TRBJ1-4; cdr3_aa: CAISESVGRDATNEKLFF
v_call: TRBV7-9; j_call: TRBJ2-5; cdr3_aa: CASSMGQEETQYF
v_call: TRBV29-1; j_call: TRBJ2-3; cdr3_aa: CSVDSPDTQYF
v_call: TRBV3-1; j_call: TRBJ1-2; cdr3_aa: CASSPRDRVGYGYTF
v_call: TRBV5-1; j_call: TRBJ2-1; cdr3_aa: CASQGFTYNEQFF
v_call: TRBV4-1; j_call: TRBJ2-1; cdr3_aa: CASSRGGRDNEQFF
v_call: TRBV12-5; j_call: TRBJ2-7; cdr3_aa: CASGLVQPLGREQYF
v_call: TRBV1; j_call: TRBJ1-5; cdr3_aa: CTSKTGEPQHF
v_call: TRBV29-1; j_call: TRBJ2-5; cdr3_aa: CSVDPSGSNQETQYF
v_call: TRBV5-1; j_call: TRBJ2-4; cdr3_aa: CASSARMNGDIQYF
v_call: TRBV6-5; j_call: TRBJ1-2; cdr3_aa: CASSYMTDYGYTF
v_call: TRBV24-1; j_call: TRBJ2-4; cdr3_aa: CATSLGLALAKNIQYF
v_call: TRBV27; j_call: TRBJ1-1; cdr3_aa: CASTTFYPNGEAFF
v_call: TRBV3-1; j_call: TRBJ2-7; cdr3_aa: CASSLGTGVRKYF